This T cell receptor (beta chain) was identified in a study of T cells in Graves' hyperthyroidism and ophthalmopathy. Findings of the study overall: In blood, most of the thyroid clonotypes expanded above 0.001 were also present.

This clonotype was counted only a few times. Its specificity is unknown. PBMCs were derived from around 10 ml fresh peripheral blood. Template material for amplifying TCR beta CDR3 regions consisted of RNA transcripts. First-round RT-PCR of the TCR CDR3 relied on the HTBI primer set. TCRdb used MiXCR to reprocess the multiplex PCR reads, holding one entry per CDR3 protein. The sample holds approximately 530,000 distinct CDR3 sequences, 15% to 20% seen once. The sample taken for sequencing was blood. This TCR was recovered from a woman between 18 and 29 years old with Graves' hyperthyroidism.

The CDR3 protein is CASSPGTTAEPQHF. CDR3 DNA: TGTGCCAGCTCACCGGGGACGACCGCTGAGCCCCAGCATTTT. The chain couples TRBV18 to TRBJ1-5; tentative D call: TRBD1 (5 bases). The germline gives CDR1 KGHSH, CDR2 LQKENI. The CDR3 length is 14 residues. V was shortened by 3 bases and J by 8 bases, with 14 bases between the two germline ends.